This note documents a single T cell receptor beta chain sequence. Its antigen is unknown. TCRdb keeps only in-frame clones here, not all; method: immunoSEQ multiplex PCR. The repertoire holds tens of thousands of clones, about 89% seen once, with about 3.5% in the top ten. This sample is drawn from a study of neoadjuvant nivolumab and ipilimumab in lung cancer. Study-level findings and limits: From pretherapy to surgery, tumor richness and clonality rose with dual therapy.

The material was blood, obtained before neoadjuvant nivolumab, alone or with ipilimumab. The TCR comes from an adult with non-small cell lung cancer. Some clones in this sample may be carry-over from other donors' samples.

The CDR3 DNA reads as TGTGCCAGCAGTTTAAGGGTCGGCTATGGCTACACCTTC. Protein product: CASSLRVGYGYTF. The chain uses TRBV5-6 and TRBJ1-2; no firm D call. CDR3 length equals 13 residues. The ends were cut back, 5 bases at V and 4 bases at J, with 12 bases in the middle. Germline V gene sequence: CDR1 SGHDT, CDR2 YYEEEE. Full variable domain (remainder filled in from reference TRBV5-6 and TRBJ1-2): DAGVTQSPTHLIKTRGQQVTLRCSPKSGHDTVSWYQQALGQGPQFIFQYYEEEERQRGNFPDRFSGHQFPNYSSELNVNALLLGDSALYLCASSLRVGYGYTFGSGTRLTVV.